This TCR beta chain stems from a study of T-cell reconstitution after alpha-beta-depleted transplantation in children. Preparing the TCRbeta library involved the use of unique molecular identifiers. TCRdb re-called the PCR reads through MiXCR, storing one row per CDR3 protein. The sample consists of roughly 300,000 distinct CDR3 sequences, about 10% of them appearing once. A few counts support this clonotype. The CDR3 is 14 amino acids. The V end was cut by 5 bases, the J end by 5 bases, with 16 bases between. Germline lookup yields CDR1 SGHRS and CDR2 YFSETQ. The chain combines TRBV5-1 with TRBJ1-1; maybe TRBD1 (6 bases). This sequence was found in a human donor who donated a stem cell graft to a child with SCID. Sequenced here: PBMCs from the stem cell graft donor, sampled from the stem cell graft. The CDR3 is CASSTNRVLTEAFF. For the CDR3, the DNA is TGCGCCAGCAGTACGAACAGGGTATTGACTGAAGCTTTCTTT.